The 30 T cell receptor beta chains below were found in one sample sequenced in a study of technical replicates of blood from a few donors. Some clones are missing from TCRdb's copy, which holds only in-frame ones; the method was immunoSEQ multiplex PCR. The sample yields tens of thousands of clones, approximately 93% seen once. The specimen sequenced was T cells isolated from PBMCs. These receptors were collected from a human donor in good health.

About this clone itself: At the DNA level, this CDR3 is encoded by other sequences in the same sample as well. CDR3 DNA: TGTGCCAGCAGCTTTGGGAGCTATGGCTACACCTTC. Protein product: CASSFGSYGYTF. The chain couples TRBV7-9 to TRBJ1-2; no firm D call. Trimming stripped 3 bases from V and 4 bases from J, with 6 bases between. Germline V gene sequence: CDR1 SEHNR, CDR2 FQNEAQ (reference sequence). The CDR3 has 12 amino acids.

The chain joins TRBV14 to TRBJ2-5; D might be TRBD1 (6 bases). Germline V gene data show CDR1 as SGHDN and CDR2 as FVKESK. The CDR3 extends over 15 amino acids. The V end was cut by 2 bases, the J end by 4 bases, with 14 bases between. CDR3 sequence (DNA): TGTGCCAGCAGCCAAACCGACAGGCGGAGAGAGACCCAGTACTTC. Its protein is CASSQTDRRRETQYF.

This chain connects TRBV5-8 to TRBJ1-4; unclear D gene. Looked up from germline, CDR1 is SGHTS and CDR2 is YDEGEE. The CDR3 is 13 residues long. Trimming removed 4 bases from V and 5 bases from J, with 9 bases in between. The CDR3 loop reads CASSLIENEKLFF. CDR3 in DNA: TGTGCCAGCAGCCTGATTGAGAATGAAAAACTGTTTTTT.

The chain is built from TRBV6-1 and TRBJ2-1, with D possibly TRBD1 on 6 matching bases. Germline lookup yields CDR1 MNHNS and CDR2 SASEGT. V was trimmed by 4 bases and J by 6 bases, leaving 19 bases between them. The CDR3 covers 16 residues. Written as DNA, the CDR3 is TGTGCCAGCAGTGTTGAAGGCAGGGGTAACTCCAATGAGCAGTTCTTC. Protein sequence: CASSVEGRGNSNEQFF.

The rearrangement joins TRBV4-1 to TRBJ2-7, with D unclear. V dropped 4 bases and J dropped 2 bases, with 15 bases sitting between them. The germline V gene has CDR1 MGHRA and CDR2 YSYEKL. This CDR3 region has 15 residues. The CDR3 sequence: CASSPPPGTTYEQYF. The CDR3 DNA reads TGCGCCAGCAGCCCCCCCCCGGGTACTACCTACGAGCAGTACTTC.

This clone was detected once. V usage is TRBV14 and J usage is TRBJ1-2, with D maybe TRBD1 (6 bases). Germline-derived CDR1 and CDR2 are SGHDN and FVKESK. This CDR3 is built from 16 residues. The V gene lost 4 bases and the J gene lost 7 bases, with 22 bases spanning the gap. CDR3 residues: CASSPTSTGGGSGYTF. CDR3 sequence (DNA): TGTGCCAGCAGCCCAACCTCAACGGGGGGGGGCTCTGGCTACACCTTC.

This chain uses TRBV7-6 with TRBJ2-3, with 10 bases that match TRBD1. J was trimmed by 3 bases and V by 8 bases; bases with no gene match: 8. Germline V gene lookup returns CDR1 SGHVS and CDR2 FNYEAQ. The CDR3 runs 15 residues. CDR3 protein: CASGAGTGATDTQYF. The CDR3 DNA sequence: TGTGCCAGCGGGGCCGGGACAGGGGCAACAGATACGCAGTATTTT.

This chain uses TRBV5-5 with TRBJ2-1; 13 bases agree with TRBD2. This CDR3 has 17 residues. Germline V gives CDR1 SGHKS, CDR2 YYEKEE (reference sequence). Trimming cost V 4 bases and J 7 bases; bases outside gene matches: 11. CDR3 DNA sequence: TGTGCCAGCAGCCCGTGGACTAGCGGGGGAAAGGGGAATGAGCAGTTCTTC. Translated, it gives CASSPWTSGGKGNEQFF. Filled out from reference TRBV5-5 and TRBJ2-1, the complete variable domain reads DAGVTQSPTHLIKTRGQQVTLRCSPISGHKSVSWYQQVLGQGPQFIFQYYEKEERGRGNFPDRFSARQFPNYSSELNVNALLLGDSALYLCASSPWTSGGKGNEQFFGPGTRLTVL.

This rearrangement joins TRBV6-1 to TRBJ1-1; D is undetermined. Deletions cut 11 bases from V and 7 bases from J, with 11 bases between. In germline, CDR1 is MNHNS, CDR2 SASEGT. The CDR3 sequence is 10 residues long. CDR3 loop: CALAVDEAFF. In DNA, the CDR3 is TGTGCCTTGGCGGTTGATGAAGCTTTCTTT.

The chain links TRBV19 to TRBJ1-1; a weak D match, TRBD1 (6 bases). Germline CDR1 LNHDA, CDR2 SQIVND (reference sequence). The CDR3 covers 13 residues. V lost 6 bases, J lost 1 base, and 9 bases lay in between. The CDR3 nucleotides read TGTGCCAGTAGGCAGGGGCCGAACACTGAAGCTTTCTTT. It specifies CASRQGPNTEAFF.

This clone was found once. This chain links TRBV28 with TRBJ1-2; 7 positions agree with TRBD1. Unmatched junction bases numbered 8, after V lost 3 bases and J lost 4 bases. The CDR3 runs 15 residues. Germline V gene data show CDR1 as MDHEN and CDR2 as SYDVKM. CDR3 amino acids: CASSFGDRLIYGYTF. CDR3 nucleotide sequence: TGTGCCAGCAGTTTTGGGGACAGATTGATCTATGGCTACACCTTC.

The chain uses TRBV4-1 and TRBJ1-6; no definite D call. Germline CDR1 reads MGHRA; CDR2 reads YSYEKL. The CDR3 is 15 amino acids. Trimming pared 2 bases from V and 9 bases from J, leaving 14 bases between. Here the CDR3 reads CASSQLPVEVSPLHF. CDR3 DNA: TGCGCCAGCAGCCAACTTCCGGTAGAGGTTTCACCCCTCCACTTT.

This chain connects TRBV5-1 to TRBJ2-5; 9 bases are a match to TRBD2. Germline CDR1 reads SGHRS; CDR2 reads YFSETQ. With V trimmed by 4 bases and J by 0 bases, 10 bases remained unmatched. The CDR3 is made up of 17 amino acids. The chain's CDR3 is CASSGASGTSNQETQYF. The CDR3 nucleotides read TGCGCCAGCAGCGGGGCTAGCGGGACCTCCAACCAAGAGACCCAGTACTTC.

The chain links TRBV4-1 to TRBJ2-1, with 11 bases fitting TRBD2. Looked up from germline, CDR1 is MGHRA and CDR2 is YSYEKL. With V trimmed by 8 bases and J by 3 bases, 9 bases remained unmatched. The CDR3 contains 16 residues. The CDR3 loop is CASGLLAGVLYNEQFF. The CDR3 DNA reads TGCGCCAGCGGGCTACTAGCGGGAGTTCTCTACAATGAGCAGTTCTTC.

In nucleotides, the CDR3 is TGTGCCAGCAGCACCGGGACAGGGGACGCTAATTCGTGGGAAAATACGCAGTATTTT. Amino acid sequence: CASSTGTGDANSWENTQYF. The chain joins TRBV4-2 to TRBJ2-3, with TRBD1 matching over 10 bases. CDR1 and CDR2 (germline): LGHNA, YNFKEQ. The CDR3 loop spans 19 amino acids. The ends lost 5 bases at V and 7 bases at J; junction bases unmatched: 21.

This clone has a single count. The rearrangement uses TRBV2 and TRBJ2-1; D is possibly TRBD1 (6 bases). Per germline, CDR1 SNHLY and CDR2 FYNNEI. V lost 4 bases to trimming and J lost 2 bases, with 12 bases between them. The CDR3 loop spans 15 amino acids. The CDR3 bases are TGTGCCAGCAGTGTCTGGGGGCTCACCTACAATGAGCAGTTCTTC. It codes for CASSVWGLTYNEQFF.

The V call is TRBV7-9, the J call TRBJ1-1; D is ambiguous. Trimming took 4 bases from V and 10 from J, leaving 13 bases between them. The CDR3 spans 12 residues. Germline CDR1 SEHNR, CDR2 FQNEAQ (reference sequence). CDR3: CASSSGDSTAFF. Here the CDR3 DNA reads TGTGCCAGCAGCTCCGGAGACTCGACAGCTTTCTTT.

V usage is TRBV2 and J usage is TRBJ2-5, with 7 bases fitting TRBD2. The CDR3 consists of 14 residues. V shed 2 bases and J 1 base; nucleotides not matched to a gene: 1. CDR1 is SNHLY, CDR2 FYNNEI, per germline. This CDR3 is CASSEWGGQETQYF. The CDR3 DNA reads as TGTGCCAGCAGTGAATGGGGGGGCCAAGAGACCCAGTACTTC.

The CDR3: CACHTTNEKLFF. DNA of the CDR3: TGTGCCTGCCATACTACGAATGAAAAACTGTTTTTT. The rearrangement uses TRBV30 and TRBJ1-4; D is unclear. This CDR3 has 12 residues. The germline V gene encodes CDR1 GTSNPN and CDR2 SVGIG (reference sequence). V lost 6 bases, J lost 5 bases, and 10 bases lay in between.

The V gene is TRBV18, the J gene TRBJ2-2, with TRBD1 matching over 7 bases. The CDR3 extends over 16 amino acids. Trimming cost V 8 bases and J 3 bases; bases outside gene matches: 12. The V gene's germline CDR1 is KGHSH and CDR2 LQKENI. The chain's CDR3 is CASKQGQGTDTGELFF. CDR3 coding DNA: TGTGCCAGCAAACAGGGGCAGGGCACGGACACCGGGGAGCTGTTTTTT. The entire variable domain, with the rest obtained from reference TRBV18 and TRBJ2-2, is as follows: NAGVMQNPRHLVRRRGQEARLRCSPMKGHSHVYWYRQLPEEGLKFMVYLQKENIIDESGMPKERFSAEFPKEGPSILRIQQVVRGDSAAYFCASKQGQGTDTGELFFGEGSRLTVL.

The rearrangement joins TRBV6-5 to TRBJ2-7; tentative D call: TRBD1 (6 bases). V was pared by 2 bases and J by 1 base, with 9 bases between. Germline loops: CDR1 MNHEY, CDR2 SVGAGI. There are 14 residues in the CDR3. CDR3 sequence reads: CASSYHRESYEQYF. The DNA for the CDR3 is TGTGCCAGCAGTTACCACAGGGAATCCTACGAGCAGTACTTC.

The chain links TRBV19 to TRBJ1-4; D is undetermined. V was shortened by 6 bases and J by 4 bases, with 15 bases between the two germline ends. Per the germline V gene, CDR1 is LNHDA and CDR2 is SQIVND (reference sequence). This CDR3 spans 15 amino acids. In nucleotides, the CDR3 is TGTGCCAGTAGCAGCGTACCCGTTGGTAATGAAAAACTGTTTTTT. This translates into CASSSVPVGNEKLFF. The full variable domain, rest sourced from reference TRBV19 and TRBJ1-4, is DGGITQSPKYLFRKEGQNVTLSCEQNLNHDAMYWYRQDPGQGLRLIYYSQIVNDFQKGDIAEGYSVSREKKESFPLTVTSAQKNPTAFYLCASSSVPVGNEKLFFGSGTQLSVL.

This clone was found once. The chain joins TRBV10-2 to TRBJ2-1, with 12 nucleotides matching TRBD2. CDR1 WSHSY and CDR2 SAAADI come from the germline V gene. The CDR3 totals 15 residues. J was trimmed by 10 bases and V by 7 bases; bases with no gene match: 11. The DNA of the CDR3 is TGCGCCAGCATTGCTCCTAGCGGGGGGGCCTCGGAGCAGTTCTTC. Encoded protein: CASIAPSGGASEQFF.

V gene TRBV11-2 combines with J gene TRBJ2-7; 7 bases align to TRBD1. Unmatched junction bases numbered 7, after V lost 5 bases and J lost 3 bases. Germline V gene lookup returns CDR1 SGHAT and CDR2 FQNNGV. CDR3 size: 14 residues. The CDR3 loop is CASSANRGSYEQYF. CDR3 bases: TGTGCCAGCAGCGCAAACAGGGGAAGCTACGAGCAGTACTTC.

The gene calls are TRBV5-4 and TRBJ2-6; TRBD1 agrees at 7 bases. V was pared by 6 bases and J by 0 bases, with 6 bases of the junction left unmatched. This CDR3 has 16 amino acids. Germline V lookup: CDR1 SGHNT, CDR2 YYREEE (reference sequence). The CDR3 is CASKRAGGSGANVLTF. CDR3 DNA sequence: TGTGCCAGCAAAAGGGCAGGGGGCTCTGGGGCCAACGTCCTGACTTTC.

The chain employs TRBV11-3 and TRBJ1-4, with 7 bases matching TRBD1. Losses at the gene ends were 1 base for V and 0 bases for J; bases not matched to a gene: 11. Germline V CDR1 and CDR2: SGHNT, YENEEA. The CDR3 is 19 residues long. Written as DNA, the CDR3 is TGTGCCAGCAGCTTAGTAGGGGGCGGTGGGGATGCAACTAATGAAAAACTGTTTTTT. Translating gives CASSLVGGGGDATNEKLFF.

V is TRBV5-4 and J is TRBJ2-7; 12 positions match TRBD2. There are 14 residues in the CDR3. V was clipped by 4 bases and J by 6 bases; unmatched bases: 5. The germline V gene has CDR1 SGHNT and CDR2 YYREEE (reference sequence). In nucleotides, the CDR3 is TGTGCCAGCAGCCCTAGCGGGGGGGCCGGCGAGCAGTACTTC. Translated, it gives CASSPSGGAGEQYF.

The V and J genes are TRBV4-1 and TRBJ2-7, with 7 nucleotides matching TRBD1. V was clipped by 0 bases and J by 3 bases; unmatched bases: 5. The V gene's germline CDR1 is MGHRA and CDR2 YSYEKL. This CDR3 has 15 amino acids. CDR3 bases: TGCGCCAGCAGCCAAGAAGGGGCAGGGGGCTACGAGCAGTACTTC. This translates into CASSQEGAGGYEQYF.

The V call is TRBV7-6, the J call TRBJ1-6; D not resolved. V dropped 0 bases and J dropped 9 bases, with 18 bases sitting between them. CDR1 is SGHVS, CDR2 FNYEAQ, per germline. CDR3 length: 17 residues. CDR3 loop: CASSLARIRPLTSPLHF. The CDR3 DNA reads as TGTGCCAGCAGCTTAGCGCGAATCCGCCCGCTTACTTCACCCCTCCACTTT.

This clone was found once. The chain combines TRBV29-1 with TRBJ2-1; D possibly corresponds to TRBD2 (5 bases). The CDR3 totals 16 residues. The germline V gene encodes CDR1 SQVTM and CDR2 ANQGSEA. The V gene lost 1 base and the J gene lost 0 bases, with 13 bases spanning the gap. Here the CDR3 DNA reads TGCAGCGTTGAAGGGGCCCCCCGGGGCTCCTACAATGAGCAGTTCTTC. It yields the protein CSVEGAPRGSYNEQFF.